These 27 T cell receptor beta chains originate from one sample sequenced in a study of identical twins. One entry per CDR3 protein, called by TCRdb with MiXCR from the 5' RACE reads. The sample yields around 240,000 distinct CDR3 sequences, about 7% seen once. This sample also belongs to another study, concerning yellow fever vaccine responses in identical twins.

The sample consisted of memory (CD45RO+) T cells sorted from blood. The receptors stem from a woman under 30 in good health.

Only a few counts were recorded for this clonotype. This chain connects TRBV5-5 to TRBJ1-1; D uncertain. Trimming pared 3 bases from V and 2 bases from J, leaving 11 bases between. The germline gives CDR1 SGHKS, CDR2 YYEKEE (reference sequence). This CDR3 has 14 amino acids. Here the CDR3 reads CASSYRAANTEAFF. The CDR3 nucleotides are TGTGCCAGCAGCTACCGGGCCGCTAACACTGAAGCTTTCTTT.

This rearrangement joins TRBV20-1 to TRBJ2-3; possibly TRBD2 for D (6 bases). CDR1 is DFQATT and CDR2 is SNEGSKA in the germline V gene (reference sequence). V was clipped by 0 bases and J by 4 bases, with 11 bases between them. This CDR3 has 14 amino acids. The CDR3 reads CSAREAGSADTQYF. In DNA form, the CDR3 reads TGCAGTGCTAGAGAAGCCGGGAGCGCAGATACGCAGTATTTT.

V and J are TRBV5-6 and TRBJ2-4; D gene ambiguous. V was cut by 2 bases and J by 0 bases, with 6 bases left in between. The CDR3 covers 14 residues. The V gene's germline CDR1 is SGHDT and CDR2 YYEEEE. The DNA of the CDR3 is TGTGCCAGCAGCTTTTGGCTAGCCAAAAACATTCAGTACTTC. The encoded protein is CASSFWLAKNIQYF.

This clonotype was seen many times. The chain combines TRBV5-1 with TRBJ2-2, with TRBD2 matching over 9 bases. This CDR3 spans 17 amino acids. V shed 4 bases, J shed 4 bases, and the junction held 11 bases outside the gene matches. Germline V CDR1 and CDR2: SGHRS, YFSETQ. The CDR3 DNA reads as TGCGCCAGCAGCCCTCCTATGACTAGCGGCCTCACCGGGGAGCTGTTTTTT. It translates to CASSPPMTSGLTGELFF.

This clonotype has only a few counts. For the CDR3, the DNA is TGTGCCAGCAGTTTGGGCCAGGGTGTCTATGGCTACACCTTC. It specifies CASSLGQGVYGYTF. The rearrangement links TRBV27 to TRBJ1-2; TRBD1 is a possible D gene (5 bases). CDR3 length equals 14 residues. CDR1 is MNHEY and CDR2 is SMNVEV in the germline V gene (reference sequence). Deletions cut 3 bases from V and 4 bases from J, with 12 bases between.

This clonotype has a count of ten or more. The chain recombines TRBV20-1 with TRBJ2-3; 14 bases line up with TRBD2. Germline V gives CDR1 DFQATT, CDR2 SNEGSKA (reference sequence). This CDR3 spans 15 amino acids. Germline trimming cut 5 bases from V and 6 bases from J; bases unmatched to any gene: 7. CDR3 DNA: TGCAGTGCTCTCAGACTAGCGGGAGGGAAGGATACGCAGTATTTT. It encodes CSALRLAGGKDTQYF.

This clonotype appeared many times. V is TRBV6-1 and J is TRBJ1-2; unclear D gene. This CDR3 has 11 residues. Germline CDR1 reads MNHNS; CDR2 reads SASEGT. V lost 4 bases, J lost 1 base, and 1 base lay in between. CDR3 residues: CASSVNYGYTF. CDR3 sequence (DNA): TGTGCCAGCAGTGTTAACTATGGCTACACCTTC.

This clonotype came up many times. The rearrangement uses TRBV29-1 and TRBJ2-5; TRBD2 matches 8 bases. The CDR3 contains 14 residues. Germline V CDR1 and CDR2: SQVTM, ANQGSEA. V shed 6 bases, J shed 5 bases, and the junction held 11 bases outside the gene matches. CDR3 DNA: TGCAGCGTGGGGGGTAGCGGGAATGGTGAGACCCAGTACTTC. This translates into CSVGGSGNGETQYF.

V is TRBV2 and J is TRBJ2-3; 14 nucleotides match TRBD2. Germline V CDR1 and CDR2: SNHLY, FYNNEI. Trimming cost V 4 bases and J 0 bases; bases outside gene matches: 12. The CDR3 totals 20 residues. The CDR3, as DNA: TGTGCCAGCAGTGTTTGGGGACTAGCGGGGGCGAGAACTAGCACAGATACGCAGTATTTT. Translation gives CASSVWGLAGARTSTDTQYF.

This clonotype was found a few times. This chain connects TRBV29-1 to TRBJ2-5, with D perhaps TRBD1 (6 bases). V was clipped by 4 bases and J by 0 bases, with 15 bases between them. The germline V gene encodes CDR1 SQVTM and CDR2 ANQGSEA. CDR3 length equals 15 residues. CDR3 loop: CSVGGRAEYQETQYF. The CDR3, as DNA: TGCAGCGTTGGGGGGCGGGCAGAGTACCAAGAGACCCAGTACTTC.

This clonotype turned up a few times. The chain employs TRBV5-1 and TRBJ1-1, with 7 bases lining up with TRBD1. V gave up 2 bases and J gave up 1 base; unmatched junction bases: 2. Germline CDR1 SGHRS, CDR2 YFSETQ. The length of the CDR3 is 14 residues. The CDR3 DNA reads TGCGCCAGCAGCTTAGGGGGCCCGAACACTGAAGCTTTCTTT. Amino acid sequence: CASSLGGPNTEAFF.

The CDR3 reads CASSLAKTSGRAMGGNEQFF. The CDR3 DNA sequence: TGCGCCAGCAGCTTGGCCAAAACTAGCGGGAGGGCCATGGGTGGCAATGAGCAGTTCTTC. The chain recombines TRBV5-1 with TRBJ2-1, with 13 bases that match TRBD2. This CDR3 spans 20 amino acids. The germline CDR1 and CDR2 sequences are SGHRS and YFSETQ. With V trimmed by 0 bases and J by 6 bases, 15 bases remained unmatched. Using reference TRBV5-1 and TRBJ2-1 for the parts outside the CDR3, the full variable domain is KAGVTQTPRYLIKTRGQQVTLSCSPISGHRSVSWYQQTPGQGLQFLFEYFSETQRNKGNFPGRFSGRQFSNSRSEMNVSTLELGDSALYLCASSLAKTSGRAMGGNEQFFGPGTRLTVL.

The chain carries TRBV2 and TRBJ2-4; D unresolved. The V gene lost 5 bases and the J gene lost 4 bases, with 9 bases spanning the gap. The CDR3 sequence is 13 residues long. CDR1 SNHLY and CDR2 FYNNEI come from the germline V gene. The CDR3 region has the DNA TGTGCCAGCAGTCCGGACGTGAAAAACATTCAGTACTTC. Translation gives CASSPDVKNIQYF.

This clonotype was counted a few times. This chain uses TRBV7-6 with TRBJ2-3; D is unresolved. This CDR3 contains 16 residues. The V end was cut by 1 base, the J end by 1 base, with 12 bases between. Per the germline V gene, CDR1 is SGHVS and CDR2 is FNYEAQ. CDR3 DNA: TGTGCCAGCAGCTTAGGGTTGGTACGTGGCACAGATACGCAGTATTTT. As protein: CASSLGLVRGTDTQYF.

Many counts were recorded for this clonotype. The chain combines TRBV7-9 with TRBJ2-2; 7 bases match TRBD2. V gave up 9 bases and J gave up 5 bases; unmatched junction bases: 9. This CDR3 region has 14 residues. Germline V gene data show CDR1 as SEHNR and CDR2 as FQNEAQ (reference sequence). In DNA, the CDR3 is TGTGCCAGTTCTCCCGGGAGGATGACCGGGGAGCTGTTTTTT. Translated, it gives CASSPGRMTGELFF.

In this sample, this clonotype turned up many times. The rearrangement uses TRBV6-5 and TRBJ2-1; D is unclear. The V end was cut by 2 bases, the J end by 5 bases, with 13 bases between. Per the germline V gene, CDR1 is MNHEY and CDR2 is SVGAGI. CDR3 length: 15 amino acids. The CDR3 coding sequence is TGTGCCAGCAGTTACCTCTCGACGGGCGACAATGAGCAGTTCTTC. This gives the protein CASSYLSTGDNEQFF.

This clonotype has a handful of counts. The chain links TRBV20-1 to TRBJ1-3, with 7 bases aligning to TRBD1. The CDR3 sequence is 14 residues long. The trim removed 1 base at V and 4 bases at J, leaving 4 bases unmatched. Germline V CDR1 and CDR2: DFQATT, SNEGSKA (reference sequence). The CDR3 reads CSARGGTVGNTIYF. The CDR3 DNA is TGCAGTGCTAGAGGTGGGACAGTCGGAAACACCATATATTTT.

This chain links TRBV9 with TRBJ2-5, with 7 bases aligning to TRBD2. Per germline, CDR1 SGDLS and CDR2 YYNGEE. V lost 0 bases, J lost 5 bases, and 10 bases stayed unmatched. CDR3 length equals 16 residues. This CDR3 reads CASSVEGSGPGETQYF. As DNA, the CDR3 is TGTGCCAGCAGCGTAGAGGGTAGCGGGCCTGGGGAGACCCAGTACTTC.

The chain combines TRBV5-1 with TRBJ2-2; 8 nucleotides match TRBD2. The CDR3 is 15 amino acids. Germline trimming cut 4 bases from V and 7 bases from J; bases unmatched to any gene: 9. Looked up from germline, CDR1 is SGHRS and CDR2 is YFSETQ. CDR3 loop: CASSPQGLAGGELFF. The CDR3 nucleotides are TGCGCCAGCAGCCCGCAAGGACTAGCCGGCGGGGAGCTGTTTTTT.

This clonotype was picked up many times. This chain uses TRBV7-9 with TRBJ2-7; no definite D call. The CDR3 covers 11 residues. CDR1 SEHNR and CDR2 FQNEAQ come from the germline V gene (reference sequence). The V end was cut by 5 bases, the J end by 4 bases, with 6 bases between. As DNA, the CDR3 is TGTGCCAGCAGCCCCGGTTACGAGCAGTACGTC. It yields the protein CASSPGYEQYV.

V gene TRBV7-6 combines with J gene TRBJ2-2, with D unresolved. V shed 5 bases and J shed 0 bases, with 7 bases lying between them. Germline CDR1 is SGHVS and CDR2 is FNYEAQ. The CDR3 extends over 14 amino acids. CDR3 coding DNA: TGTGCCAGCAGCCCTTTCGCGAACACCGGGGAGCTGTTTTTT. As protein: CASSPFANTGELFF.

This clonotype showed up just a few times. This sequence joins TRBV20-1 and TRBJ1-2; 9 bases line up with TRBD1. Trimming removed 1 base from V and 5 bases from J; junction bases left unmatched: 11. Looked up from germline, CDR1 is DFQATT and CDR2 is SNEGSKA (reference sequence). There are 16 residues in the CDR3. The CDR3 bases are TGCAGTGCTAGAGGCCTGAACAGGGGGCAGGAATATGGCTACACCTTC. This encodes CSARGLNRGQEYGYTF.

There are a few counts of this clonotype. The V gene is TRBV2, the J gene TRBJ1-5; maybe TRBD1 (5 bases). Trimming stripped 6 bases from V and 5 bases from J, with 14 bases between. In germline, CDR1 is SNHLY, CDR2 FYNNEI. This CDR3 contains 14 residues. The CDR3 loop reads CASSHIDRDQPQHF. CDR3 nucleotides: TGTGCCAGCAGCCACATCGACAGAGATCAGCCCCAGCATTTT.

The rearrangement uses TRBV19 and TRBJ2-1; 7 bases are a match to TRBD2. The CDR3 has 13 residues. CDR1 is LNHDA and CDR2 is SQIVND in the germline V gene (reference sequence). The CDR3 DNA sequence: TGTGCGCCCGGGGGGTGCACCTACAATGAGCAGTTCTTC. It codes for CAPGGCTYNEQFF.

The rearrangement joins TRBV7-9 to TRBJ2-1, with a weak D call TRBD1 (6 bases). CDR1 and CDR2 (germline): SEHNR, FQNEAQ (reference sequence). Trimming took off 1 base at V and 0 bases at J, with 10 bases between the two ends. CDR3 length equals 16 residues. The CDR3 DNA sequence: TGTGCCAGCAGCTTAGAATGGACAGTCTCCTACAATGAGCAGTTCTTC. Protein: CASSLEWTVSYNEQFF.

This clonotype showed up many times. The chain combines TRBV12-3 or TRBV12-4 with TRBJ1-2, with D possibly being TRBD1 (6 bases). V lost 7 bases and J lost 4, with 22 bases in between. This CDR3 spans 16 amino acids. The CDR3 DNA reads TGTGCCAGCACCCTTTCGGGACGGAAAGGGGGCTATGGCTACACCTTC. It encodes CASTLSGRKGGYGYTF.

V and J are TRBV9 and TRBJ2-3; no reliable D call. The CDR3 is 13 amino acids. Germline CDR1 reads SGDLS; CDR2 reads YYNGEE. V lost 4 bases to trimming and J lost 2 bases, with 8 bases between them. The CDR3 is CASSPEITDTQYF. The CDR3 region has the DNA TGTGCCAGCAGCCCAGAAATCACAGATACGCAGTATTTT.